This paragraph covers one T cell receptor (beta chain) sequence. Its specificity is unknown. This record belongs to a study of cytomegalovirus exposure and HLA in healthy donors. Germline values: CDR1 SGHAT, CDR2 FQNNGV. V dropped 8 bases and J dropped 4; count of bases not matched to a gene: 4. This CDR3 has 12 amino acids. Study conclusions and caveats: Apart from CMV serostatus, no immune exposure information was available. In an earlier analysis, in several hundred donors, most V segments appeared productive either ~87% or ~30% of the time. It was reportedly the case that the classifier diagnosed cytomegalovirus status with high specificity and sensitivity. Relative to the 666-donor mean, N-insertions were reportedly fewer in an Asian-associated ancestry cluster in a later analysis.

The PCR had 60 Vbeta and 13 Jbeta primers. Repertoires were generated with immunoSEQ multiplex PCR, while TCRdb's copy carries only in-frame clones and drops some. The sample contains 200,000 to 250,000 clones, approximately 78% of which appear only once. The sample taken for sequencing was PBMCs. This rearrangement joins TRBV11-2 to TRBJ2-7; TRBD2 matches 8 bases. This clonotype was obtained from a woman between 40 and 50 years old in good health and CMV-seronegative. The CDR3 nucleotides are TGTGCCAGCGGCGGGGGGATATACGAGCAGTACTTC. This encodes CASGGGIYEQYF.